This entry is about one TCR beta chain. This clonotype has just a few counts. No antigen is known for it. Base quality data are lacking; no much larger clone is found one base away. This sample was included in a study of T-cell reconstitution after alpha-beta-depleted transplantation in children (dated by TCRdb to between 2015 and 2016). General notes on the study: The study quantitatively tracked T-cell immune reconstitution after TCRalphabeta/CD19-depleted allogeneic hematopoietic cell transplantation in children using TCR repertoire profiling.

The library was prepared using PCR. Instrument used: Illumina HiSeq 2500. Molecular barcoding was employed in the preparation of TCR libraries, with unique molecular identifiers being used to normalize TCRbeta repertoire quantification. In TCRdb, the public reads were trimmed at Q25 with fastp and aligned with MiXCR, with productive beta chains retained. Under each unique CDR3 protein, matching rows form one entry showing the most common genes and DNA. The sample table shows hundreds of thousands of distinct CDR3 sequences, and 16% are seen once. The ten largest clones add up to 25% to 30% of the sample. V and J are truncated by 6 bases and 0 bases respectively, leaving an intervening sequence of 13 bases. The CDR3, cysteine through phenylalanine, is 15 amino acids long. Only the CDR3 DNA is retained, 45 bases long and in frame from the first base. From the germline V gene (reference sequence), CDR1 is SEHNR and CDR2 is FQNEAQ.

This specimen's treatment or condition label, per the study, means: allogeneic hematopoietic cell transplantation with graft depleted of TCRalphabeta T cells and CD19 B cells. The transplant recipients were children given TCRalphabeta/CD19-depleted allogeneic hematopoietic cell grafts. The full study reports these points: About two months after transplant, the apparently early recovery of alphabetaT-cell counts reportedly depended on just several hundred clones that had expanded rapidly and came from non-depleted graft cells. In some patients, high TCRbeta diversity at day 60 was attributed to recipient T cells and intrathymic progenitors that had survived conditioning. Over subsequent months, a decline in hyperexpanded clone frequencies was noted, and after one year, T-cell counts and TCRbeta diversity were mostly ascribed to newly produced T cells.

The material was PBMCs, mostly from graft donor cells, obtained 360 days after TCRalphabeta/CD19-depleted stem cell transplant. The receptor's source is a boy less than two years old who had a stem cell transplant for Wiskott-Aldrich syndrome, so the T cells may come from the graft donor. This receptor chain uses TRBV7-9 and TRBJ2-3, with the D segment identity uncertain. The DNA reads as follows: TGTGCCAGCAGACCTAGGACGGTTAGCACAGATACGCAGTATTTT. This translates into CASRPRTVSTDTQYF.